This passage covers 27 T cell receptor beta chains from one sample sequenced in a study of Ad26.COV2.S vaccination and SARS-CoV-2 variants. Sequenced by immunoSEQ multiplex PCR; TCRdb stores in-frame clones only, minus some. The sample shows 500,000 or so clones, 75% to 90% of them seen only once. Treatment described: over 15 received Ad26.COV2.S at low or high dose, single or two shots; about five received placebo; per-sample allocation not given. Collection of samples fell on day 63 after the first vaccine or placebo injection. The source material was peripheral blood, sampled in a trial of Ad26.COV2.S vaccine versus placebo. These receptor sequences come from a person aged 18 to 59 who received the Ad26.COV2.S COVID-19 vaccine or a placebo.

The rearrangement uses TRBV7-2 and TRBJ2-5; 11 nucleotides match TRBD1. Germline V lookup: CDR1 SGHTA, CDR2 FQGNSA. This CDR3 region has 16 residues. V shed 6 bases and J 3 bases; nucleotides not matched to a gene: 9. The CDR3 nucleotides read TGTGCCAGCAGTCGGCAGGGGACAGGGGGAGAAGAGACCCAGTACTTC. Translated: CASSRQGTGGEETQYF.

The chain links TRBV5-1 to TRBJ1-6, with D possibly matching TRBD1 (6 bases). V was shortened by 1 base and J by 9 bases, with 11 bases between the two germline ends. This CDR3 has 14 amino acids. The germline V gene has CDR1 SGHRS and CDR2 YFSETQ. CDR3 coding DNA: TGCGCCAGCAGCTTGCCGGGGGCTCTTTCACCCCTCCACTTT. It translates to CASSLPGALSPLHF.

V is TRBV7-2 and J is TRBJ1-2; D gene ambiguous. V lost 5 bases and J 6 bases, leaving 16 bases between the germline ends. Germline V gene lookup returns CDR1 SGHTA and CDR2 FQGNSA. The CDR3 loop spans 14 amino acids. CDR3 sequence (DNA): TGTGCCAGCAGCCGTAGTGGCGTAGGTGATGGCTACACCTTC. Its protein product is CASSRSGVGDGYTF. Full variable domain (remainder filled in from reference TRBV7-2 and TRBJ1-2): GAGVSQSPSNKVTEKGKDVELRCDPISGHTALYWYRQSLGQGLEFLIYFQGNSAPDKSGLPSDRFSAERTGGSVSTLTIQRTQQEDSAVYLCASSRSGVGDGYTFGSGTRLTVV.

The chain couples TRBV6-1 to TRBJ1-4, with D possibly matching TRBD1 (6 bases). The germline CDR1 and CDR2 sequences are MNHNS and SASEGT. With 2 bases removed from V and 4 bases from J, the gap between germline ends came to 14 bases. The CDR3 has 16 residues. DNA for the CDR3: TGTGCCAGCAGTGAATGGGGGCAGGGCCTTAATGAAAAACTGTTTTTT. Amino acids: CASSEWGQGLNEKLFF.

The chain employs TRBV7-8 and TRBJ2-1; 11 nucleotides align to TRBD2. Germline V gene data show CDR1 as SGHVS and CDR2 as FQNEAQ. V was clipped by 5 bases and J by 12 bases; unmatched bases: 12. CDR3 length: 15 amino acids. The DNA for the CDR3 is TGTGCCAGCAGCCACAGACTAGCGGGGCGCGGAGGGCAGTTCTTC. This sequence encodes CASSHRLAGRGGQFF.

V gene TRBV9 combines with J gene TRBJ2-5, with no clear D. V lost 4 bases and J lost 0, with 7 bases in between. The CDR3 loop spans 13 amino acids. Germline CDR1 SGDLS, CDR2 YYNGEE. CDR3 region: CASSPMYQETQYF. The CDR3 nucleotides read TGTGCCAGCAGCCCAATGTACCAAGAGACCCAGTACTTC.

The gene calls are TRBV15 and TRBJ1-2; TRBD1 is a possible D gene (5 bases). The ends were cut back, 1 base at V and 8 bases at J, with 11 bases in the middle. Per the germline V gene, CDR1 is LNHNV and CDR2 is YYDKDF (reference sequence). CDR3 length equals 13 residues. In DNA, the CDR3 is TGTGCCACCAGCAGAGGGCAGGGCGGCGGCTACACCTTC. Residues: CATSRGQGGGYTF.

V and J are TRBV28 and TRBJ1-6; D is possibly TRBD1 (5 bases). Deletions cut 3 bases from V and 9 bases from J, with 12 bases between. Germline CDR1 MDHEN, CDR2 SYDVKM. The CDR3 contains 14 residues. The CDR3 loop reads CASSFQTGGSPLHF. DNA for the CDR3: TGTGCCAGCAGTTTTCAGACCGGGGGTTCACCCCTCCACTTT.

The chain recombines TRBV5-1 with TRBJ2-1; D is possibly TRBD1 or TRBD2 (6 bases each). Per germline, CDR1 SGHRS and CDR2 YFSETQ. This CDR3 contains 16 residues. V was cut by 0 bases and J by 7 bases, with 17 bases left in between. Here the CDR3 reads CASSLEGGQGRNEQFF. CDR3 sequence (DNA): TGCGCCAGCAGCTTGGAGGGGGGCCAAGGTAGAAATGAGCAGTTCTTC. The full variable domain, its missing parts supplied by reference TRBV5-1 and TRBJ2-1, is KAGVTQTPRYLIKTRGQQVTLSCSPISGHRSVSWYQQTPGQGLQFLFEYFSETQRNKGNFPGRFSGRQFSNSRSEMNVSTLELGDSALYLCASSLEGGQGRNEQFFGPGTRLTVL.

This clone was counted only a few times. The V call is TRBV7-2, the J call TRBJ1-5; D gene unclear. Trimming stripped 5 bases from V and 1 base from J, with 9 bases between. The CDR3 totals 14 residues. Germline CDR1 SGHTA, CDR2 FQGNSA. The CDR3 sequence: CASSVTGSNQPQHF. The CDR3 DNA reads TGTGCCAGCAGCGTTACGGGGAGCAATCAGCCCCAGCATTTT.

The rearrangement joins TRBV18 to TRBJ2-7; 8 bases match TRBD1. The germline V gene has CDR1 KGHSH and CDR2 LQKENI. The trim removed 4 bases at V and 3 bases at J, leaving 5 bases unmatched. The CDR3 extends over 14 amino acids. In nucleotides, the CDR3 is TGTGCCAGCTCACGCAGACAGGGGCGCTACGAGCAGTACGTC. Its translation: CASSRRQGRYEQYV.

V usage is TRBV5-1 and J usage is TRBJ2-7; 11 nucleotides agree with TRBD2. J lost 4 bases, V lost 3 bases, and 9 bases had no gene match. The V gene's germline CDR1 is SGHRS and CDR2 YFSETQ. The CDR3 covers 16 residues. CDR3 coding DNA: TGCGCCAGCAGCTCGGGTAGCGGGGGGGCGTGGTACGAGCAGTACTTC. This translates into CASSSGSGGAWYEQYF.

V gene TRBV11-3 combines with J gene TRBJ2-5; 10 bases agree with TRBD2. The ends lost 5 bases at V and 0 bases at J; junction bases unmatched: 3. Germline V gene data show CDR1 as SGHNT and CDR2 as YENEEA. The CDR3 has 15 residues. The CDR3 DNA reads as TGTGCCAGCAGCCAGGGACTAGCGTACCAAGAGACCCAGTACTTC. Its translation: CASSQGLAYQETQYF.

The chain couples TRBV24-1 to TRBJ2-3; no clear D. This CDR3 is 15 amino acids long. V gave up 0 bases and J gave up 0 bases, with 6 bases separating them. From germline, CDR1 is KGHDR and CDR2 SFDVKD. CDR3 protein: CATSDLEVSTDTQYF. The CDR3 DNA is TGTGCCACCAGTGATTTGGAGGTTAGCACAGATACGCAGTATTTT.

The genes are TRBV6-1 and TRBJ1-4; D uncertain. This CDR3 comprises 14 residues. Trimming shortened V by 3 bases and J by 3 bases, and 8 bases separated the two germline ends. Germline assignment: CDR1 MNHNS and CDR2 SASEGT. The CDR3 is CASSDYASNEKLFF. The CDR3 DNA is TGTGCCAGCAGTGATTACGCGTCTAATGAAAAACTGTTTTTT.

This clone turned up a few times. The chain recombines TRBV24-1 with TRBJ2-2, with 7 bases aligning to TRBD2. The CDR3 is made up of 14 amino acids. Germline V lookup: CDR1 KGHDR, CDR2 SFDVKD. With V trimmed by 4 bases and J by 13 bases, 11 bases remained unmatched. The DNA of the CDR3 is TGTGCCACCAGTGAAGGGACGGCGGGAGCGGCGCTGTTTTTT. It yields the protein CATSEGTAGAALFF.

This chain connects TRBV18 to TRBJ1-1; 7 bases agree with TRBD1. Germline V CDR1 and CDR2: KGHSH, LQKENI. The CDR3 contains 18 residues. The V gene end was trimmed by 3 bases and the J gene end by 4 bases; junction bases not matched to a gene: 17. The CDR3 coding sequence is TGTGCCAGCTCACCGAGGGGACAGACTCCTGGCGTGGCCACTGAAGCTTTCTTT. It codes for CASSPRGQTPGVATEAFF.

The chain has TRBV10-3 and TRBJ2-2; possible D gene TRBD2, 5 bases. Trimming cost V 7 bases and J 1 base, with 10 bases left between them. CDR1 and CDR2 from the germline V gene are ENHRY and SYGVKD. The CDR3 length is 14 residues. CDR3 region: CAIKSGRNTGELFF. DNA for the CDR3: TGTGCCATCAAATCTGGGAGGAACACCGGGGAGCTGTTTTTT.

The chain couples TRBV5-1 to TRBJ2-3, with TRBD1 matching over 7 bases. After removal of 7 bases from V and 6 bases from J, the junction contained 8 bases not matched to a gene. The CDR3 runs 13 residues. Per the germline V gene, CDR1 is SGHRS and CDR2 is YFSETQ. CDR3 DNA: TGCGCCAGCGCAGACAGGGTTTCGGATACGCAGTATTTT. It yields the protein CASADRVSDTQYF.

This clone was recorded at least ten times. The V gene is TRBV30, the J gene TRBJ1-1, with 9 bases identical to TRBD1. V shed 5 bases and J 0 bases; nucleotides not matched to a gene: 1. Germline loops: CDR1 GTSNPN, CDR2 SVGIG (reference sequence). This CDR3 region has 13 residues. CDR3 sequence (DNA): TGTGCCTGGGGGACAGGGATGAACACTGAAGCTTTCTTT. Amino acids: CAWGTGMNTEAFF.

This clone was observed a single time. The gene calls are TRBV18 and TRBJ2-1, with 9 nucleotides matching TRBD2. The CDR3 is 18 residues long. Unmatched junction bases numbered 13, after V lost 2 bases and J lost 5 bases. Germline CDR1 reads KGHSH; CDR2 reads LQKENI. CDR3 residues: CASSPLILSSGGNNEQFF. In DNA form, the CDR3 reads TGTGCCAGCTCACCATTAATTTTATCGAGCGGGGGGAACAATGAGCAGTTCTTC.

The chain recombines TRBV29-1 with TRBJ2-6, with D tentatively TRBD1 or TRBD2 (5 bases each). Trimming pared 4 bases from V and 2 bases from J, leaving 6 bases between. The CDR3 consists of 13 residues. Germline CDR1 SQVTM, CDR2 ANQGSEA. CDR3 DNA: TGCAGCGTTGTGGGGGCTGGGGCCAACGTCCTGACTTTC. This translates into CSVVGAGANVLTF.

This clone came up a few times. The rearrangement links TRBV18 to TRBJ1-1, with unresolved D. This CDR3 is 17 amino acids long. Germline-derived CDR1 and CDR2 are KGHSH and LQKENI. The V gene lost 0 bases and the J gene lost 1 base, with 15 bases spanning the gap. In nucleotides, the CDR3 is TGTGCCAGCTCACCACCCGCTCACCAGTCCGGGAACACTGAAGCTTTCTTT. This translates into CASSPPAHQSGNTEAFF. Drawing the rest from reference TRBV18 and TRBJ1-1, the complete variable domain is NAGVMQNPRHLVRRRGQEARLRCSPMKGHSHVYWYRQLPEEGLKFMVYLQKENIIDESGMPKERFSAEFPKEGPSILRIQQVVRGDSAAYFCASSPPAHQSGNTEAFFGQGTRLTVV.

The chain combines TRBV5-6 with TRBJ2-7; tentative D call: TRBD2 (5 bases). The V end was cut by 4 bases, the J end by 2 bases, with 19 bases between. CDR1 and CDR2 from the germline V gene are SGHDT and YYEEEE. The CDR3 is made up of 16 amino acids. CDR3 region: CASSHARDTLTYEQYV. CDR3 nucleotides: TGTGCCAGCAGCCACGCTCGGGATACCCTGACCTACGAGCAGTACGTC.

V and J are TRBV4-2 and TRBJ2-1, with 7 bases identical to TRBD2. Losses at the gene ends were 1 base for V and 10 bases for J; bases not matched to a gene: 4. Germline CDR1 is LGHNA and CDR2 is YNFKEQ. There are 13 residues in the CDR3. CDR3 nucleotide sequence: TGTGCCAGCAGCCAAGTATCAGCGGGGGAGCAGTTCTTC. It encodes CASSQVSAGEQFF.

This clone was seen only once. The chain has TRBV11-2 and TRBJ1-6; a possible D gene is TRBD1 (6 bases). The CDR3 has 14 residues. Trimming removed 4 bases from V and 7 bases from J, with 11 bases in between. Germline V gives CDR1 SGHAT, CDR2 FQNNGV. CDR3 sequence reads: CASSSGTGNSPLHF. The CDR3 nucleotides are TGTGCCAGCAGCTCCGGAACAGGGAATTCACCCCTCCACTTT. Looking up the rest from reference TRBV11-2 and TRBJ1-6 gives the full variable domain: EAGVAQSPRYKIIEKRQSVAFWCNPISGHATLYWYQQILGQGPKLLIQFQNNGVVDDSQLPKDRFSAERLKGVDSTLKIQPAKLEDSAVYLCASSSGTGNSPLHFGNGTRLTVT.

The CDR3 loop is CASSRMGLNTEAFF. The CDR3 region has the DNA TGCGCCAGCAGCCGCATGGGGTTGAACACTGAAGCTTTCTTT. The chain links TRBV5-1 to TRBJ1-1; D gene uncertain. Germline CDR1 SGHRS, CDR2 YFSETQ. The ends were cut back, 4 bases at V and 0 bases at J, with 10 bases in the middle. This CDR3 region has 14 residues.